This TCR beta chain was captured by sequencing in a study of CD8+ T cells in alopecia areata. In the study overall: Patients received oral tofacitinib, 5 to 10 mg twice daily, for moderate-to-severe alopecia areata.

Patients with alopecia areata provided lesional scalp punch biopsies as well as peripheral blood. Separation by sorting yielded CD4+ and CD8+ T cells from PBMCs. With regard to this clone: The antigen remains unidentified.

Regarding the study as a whole: Normal skin contains resident alphabeta T cells, and these are also sequenced in scalp samples.

This CDR3 has 15 residues. Germline V lookup: CDR1 SGDLS, CDR2 YYNGEE. The ends were cut back, 7 bases at V and 3 bases at J, with 19 bases in the middle. The authors extracted RNA and reverse transcribed it into cDNA as the sequencing template. Using immunoSEQ multiplex PCR, the repertoire was profiled, and TCRdb retains in-frame clones only, with some absent. There are over 85,000 clones in the sample; 41% occur only once, and 1% to 1.5% lies in the top ten. J is TRBJ2-5 and V is TRBV9, with D tentatively TRBD2 (6 bases). The sequenced material came from CD4+ T cells sorted from blood. The receptor was derived from a human donor with alopecia areata. CDR3 sequence: CASAPRGWAEETQYF. The CDR3 nucleotides read TGTGCCAGCGCTCCCCGGGGGTGGGCCGAAGAGACCCAGTACTTC.